The 30 T cell receptor beta chains below come from one sample, sequenced in a study of shared clonotypes between healthy human individuals. Positive CCR7 selection of CD45RO-negative cells yielded the naive CD8 cells, and terminally differentiated effector memory CD45RA+ cells were excluded. Method: immunoSEQ multiplex PCR; TCRdb's copy keeps in-frame clones and lacks some. The table has more than 2 million clones, about 94% seen once; the top ten hold around 1.1%. The specimen sequenced was naive CD8+ T cells sorted from blood. The origin of the receptors is a man between 18 and 29 years old in good health.

The rearrangement joins TRBV30 to TRBJ2-1; no firm D call. CDR1 is GTSNPN and CDR2 is SVGIG in the germline V gene (reference sequence). This CDR3 is built from 12 residues. The germline V and J ends were trimmed by 2 bases and 5 bases, with 7 bases remaining between them. The CDR3 DNA follows: TGTGCCTGGAGTTCTTGGGACAATGAGCAGTTCTTC. It codes for CAWSSWDNEQFF.

V gene TRBV9 combines with J gene TRBJ1-6; TRBD1 matches at 7 bases. Trimming cost V 6 bases and J 7 bases; bases outside gene matches: 16. This CDR3 has 17 residues. The V gene's germline CDR1 is SGDLS and CDR2 YYNGEE. CDR3 residues: CASTRSGGQGENSPLHF. CDR3 DNA: TGTGCCAGCACCCGTAGTGGGGGGCAGGGGGAGAATTCACCCCTCCACTTT. Based on the CDR3 plus reference TRBV9 and TRBJ1-6, the full variable domain is DSGVTQTPKHLITATGQRVTLRCSPRSGDLSVYWYQQSLDQGLQFLIQYYNGEERAKGNILERFSAQQFPDLHSELNLSSLELGDSALYFCASTRSGGQGENSPLHFGNGTRLTVT.

This clone was detected once. V gene TRBV27 combines with J gene TRBJ1-4; 9 nucleotides align to TRBD1. Germline CDR1 MNHEY, CDR2 SMNVEV (reference sequence). The V segment lost 5 bases and the J segment 3 bases; nucleotides outside the gene matches: 4. The CDR3 is 15 amino acids. CDR3 sequence reads: CASSPRTGANEKLFF. Here the CDR3 DNA reads TGTGCCAGCAGTCCGCGGACAGGGGCTAATGAAAAACTGTTTTTT.

The chain is built from TRBV25-1 and TRBJ2-7; the match to TRBD2 covers 8 bases. The CDR3 extends over 13 amino acids. Trimming took 5 bases from V and 7 from J; bases not matched to a gene: 7. Germline CDR1 and CDR2: MGHDK and SYGVNS. CDR3 protein: CASSFPGGGEQYF. The DNA for the CDR3 is TGTGCCAGCAGTTTCCCCGGGGGGGGAGAGCAGTACTTC.

This rearrangement joins TRBV19 to TRBJ2-7; 10 nucleotides match TRBD2. The ends lost 5 bases at V and 2 bases at J; junction bases unmatched: 9. The CDR3 is 16 amino acids. Germline-derived CDR1 and CDR2 are LNHDA and SQIVND (reference sequence). The CDR3 DNA is TGTGCCAGTAGTCCTAGCGGGGGCTACGGGGCCTACGAGCAGTACTTC. Translating gives CASSPSGGYGAYEQYF.

The genes are TRBV9 and TRBJ2-7; 9 bases agree with TRBD1. Germline V gene sequence: CDR1 SGDLS, CDR2 YYNGEE. This CDR3 spans 15 amino acids. V lost 0 bases, J lost 2 bases, and 3 bases stayed unmatched. DNA of the CDR3: TGTGCCAGCAGCGTAGGGACAGGGGACCCCTACGAGCAGTACTTC. Translation: CASSVGTGDPYEQYF.

The chain recombines TRBV5-3 with TRBJ1-2, with D possibly being TRBD1 (5 bases). TRBV5-3 is sorted into the ORF group, with uncertain function. V gave up 4 bases and J gave up 6 bases, with 13 bases separating them. This CDR3 has 13 residues. The CDR3 region is CARSPWGRDGYTF. DNA of the CDR3: TGTGCCAGAAGCCCATGGGGGAGAGATGGCTACACCTTC.

Concerning this clone: Other DNA sequences in this sample translate to the same CDR3. This rearrangement joins TRBV19 to TRBJ2-7; D may match TRBD1 or TRBD2 (5 bases each). V was pared by 2 bases and J by 6 bases, with 11 bases between. The germline V gene has CDR1 LNHDA and CDR2 SQIVND (reference sequence). The CDR3 runs 13 residues. The CDR3 loop reads CASSIQGPSEQYF. Here the CDR3 DNA reads TGTGCCAGTAGTATACAGGGACCTAGCGAGCAGTACTTC.

The chain joins TRBV7-8 to TRBJ2-5; D unresolved. CDR1 is SGHVS and CDR2 is FQNEAQ in the germline V gene. Deletions cut 5 bases from V and 5 bases from J, with 6 bases between. The CDR3 spans 11 residues. CDR3 DNA: TGTGCCAGCAGCCCTTTGGAGACCCAGTACTTC. Amino acid sequence: CASSPLETQYF. The full variable domain, its missing parts supplied by reference TRBV7-8 and TRBJ2-5, is GAGVSQSPRYKVAKRGQDVALRCDPISGHVSLFWYQQALGQGPEFLTYFQNEAQLDKSGLPSDRFFAERPEGSVSTLKIQRTQQEDSAVYLCASSPLETQYFGPGTRLLVL.

The rearrangement links TRBV7-2 to TRBJ2-3; 9 bases are shared with TRBD1. Germline CDR1 reads SGHTA; CDR2 reads FQGNSA. The CDR3 spans 14 residues. V lost 5 bases, J lost 3 bases, and 3 bases stayed unmatched. CDR3 sequence reads: CASSPGTGTDTQYF. CDR3 DNA: TGTGCCAGCAGCCCCGGGACAGGGACAGATACGCAGTATTTT.

The V gene is TRBV7-8, the J gene TRBJ1-1; D gene ambiguous. This CDR3 has 14 amino acids. Looked up from germline, CDR1 is SGHVS and CDR2 is FQNEAQ. V was clipped by 5 bases and J by 5 bases, with 15 bases between them. CDR3 bases: TGTGCCAGCAGCCTCCCAGCGGGGTATACTGAAGCTTTCTTT. Residues: CASSLPAGYTEAFF.

The rearrangement joins TRBV27 to TRBJ1-4; 8 nucleotides match TRBD1. Germline CDR1 is MNHEY and CDR2 is SMNVEV (reference sequence). The V segment lost 3 bases and the J segment 0 bases; nucleotides outside the gene matches: 12. The CDR3 extends over 19 amino acids. The CDR3 DNA sequence: TGTGCCAGCAGTTTTCTTACCGGGACAGGAATCGCAACTAATGAAAAACTGTTTTTT. It specifies CASSFLTGTGIATNEKLFF.

V and J are TRBV11-2 and TRBJ1-4, with D tentatively TRBD1 (6 bases). V gave up 6 bases and J gave up 4 bases, with 12 bases separating them. The CDR3 consists of 14 residues. Germline values: CDR1 SGHAT, CDR2 FQNNGV. In nucleotides, the CDR3 is TGTGCCAGCAGTTACGGACAGCTTAATGAAAAACTGTTTTTT. Its translation is CASSYGQLNEKLFF.

The chain joins TRBV13 to TRBJ2-7; possibly TRBD1 for D (6 bases). CDR1 PRHDT and CDR2 FYEKMQ come from the germline V gene (reference sequence). This CDR3 has 14 residues. V lost 5 bases and J lost 4, with 15 bases in between. The DNA for the CDR3 is TGTGCCAGCAGCCCAGGGGATCGGGCTTACGAGCAGTACTTC. Translation gives CASSPGDRAYEQYF.

The chain links TRBV7-9 to TRBJ1-6, with a possible D match to TRBD1 (6 bases). The CDR3 is 14 amino acids. V was cut by 4 bases and J by 9 bases, with 13 bases left in between. CDR1 is SEHNR, CDR2 FQNEAQ, per germline (reference sequence). Here the CDR3 reads CASSSSTGGSPLHF. The CDR3 bases are TGTGCCAGCAGCTCATCGACAGGTGGTTCACCCCTCCACTTT.

The sample holds one count of this clone. The gene calls are TRBV28 and TRBJ1-3; D is perhaps TRBD1 (5 bases). In germline, CDR1 is MDHEN, CDR2 SYDVKM. The CDR3 sequence is 15 residues long. The germline V and J ends were trimmed by 2 bases and 4 bases, with 12 bases remaining between them. This chain's CDR3 is CASSLHGAEGNTIYF. DNA for the CDR3: TGTGCCAGCAGTTTACACGGGGCTGAGGGAAACACCATATATTTT.

The rearrangement links TRBV27 to TRBJ2-3; maybe TRBD2 (5 bases). V was trimmed by 5 bases and J by 5 bases, leaving 11 bases between them. This CDR3 has 13 amino acids. Germline loops: CDR1 MNHEY, CDR2 SMNVEV (reference sequence). This CDR3 is CASSAPGLDTQYF. The CDR3 DNA sequence: TGTGCCAGCAGTGCACCAGGACTAGATACGCAGTATTTT.

The chain links TRBV5-5 to TRBJ2-1, with D possibly matching TRBD1 (6 bases). V lost 1 base to trimming and J lost 3 bases, with 14 bases between them. Germline-derived CDR1 and CDR2 are SGHKS and YYEKEE (reference sequence). The CDR3 length is 16 residues. For the CDR3, the DNA is TGTGCCAGCAGCTTGCTACAGGGAAACCTCTACAATGAGCAGTTCTTC. Translation: CASSLLQGNLYNEQFF.

The V gene is TRBV13, the J gene TRBJ1-1; D not resolved. The CDR3 covers 11 residues. Per germline, CDR1 PRHDT and CDR2 FYEKMQ (reference sequence). The V end lost 5 bases, the J end lost 11 bases, and 12 bases lay between the germline ends. CDR3: CASSPDLGAFF. The CDR3 DNA reads TGTGCCAGCAGCCCGGACTTGGGGGCTTTCTTT.

The chain couples TRBV7-9 to TRBJ2-1; 10 bases match TRBD2. Germline V gives CDR1 SEHNR, CDR2 FQNEAQ (reference sequence). CDR3 length: 15 residues. The V segment lost 5 bases and the J segment 4 bases; nucleotides outside the gene matches: 5. The CDR3 spells CASSPPLAGYNEQFF. Written as DNA, the CDR3 is TGTGCCAGCAGCCCCCCACTAGCGGGATACAATGAGCAGTTCTTC.

The rearrangement joins TRBV19 to TRBJ1-1, with 10 bases matching TRBD1. Germline CDR1 reads LNHDA; CDR2 reads SQIVND (reference sequence). V lost 1 base to trimming and J lost 8 bases; unmatched junction nucleotides: 4. The CDR3 covers 14 residues. The CDR3 nucleotides are TGTGCCAGTAGTATAGCCCCGGGACAGGGGGAAGCTTTCTTT. This sequence encodes CASSIAPGQGEAFF.

CDR3 in amino acids: CASSSWTSGSYQETQYF. CDR3 bases: TGTGCCAGCAGCTCGTGGACTAGCGGGTCGTACCAAGAGACCCAGTACTTC. The rearrangement links TRBV11-2 to TRBJ2-5; TRBD2 matches at 11 bases. Unmatched junction bases numbered 7, after V lost 4 bases and J lost 0 bases. Germline assignment: CDR1 SGHAT and CDR2 FQNNGV. The CDR3 length is 17 residues.

This chain connects TRBV11-2 to TRBJ2-7; D might be TRBD2 (6 bases). V was pared by 1 base and J by 1 base, with 11 bases between. This CDR3 has 15 residues. Germline loops: CDR1 SGHAT, CDR2 FQNNGV. CDR3 sequence (DNA): TGTGCCAGCAGCTTAGCTCCCCGGGGGTCCTACGAGCAGTACTTC. Protein sequence: CASSLAPRGSYEQYF.

The J gene is TRBJ1-1, the V gene TRBV27, with a tentative D call TRBD1 (6 bases). CDR1 MNHEY and CDR2 SMNVEV come from the germline V gene (reference sequence). The CDR3 extends over 16 amino acids. Trimming removed 5 bases at V and 0 bases at J, with 16 bases between. The CDR3 region has the DNA TGTGCCAGCAGTCGCTCGGACAGCATCATGAACACTGAAGCTTTCTTT. It is translated as CASSRSDSIMNTEAFF.

The rearrangement links TRBV4-2 to TRBJ2-5, with unresolved D. V was trimmed by 3 bases and J by 5 bases, leaving 7 bases between them. This CDR3 contains 12 residues. Germline lookup yields CDR1 LGHNA and CDR2 YNFKEQ. CDR3 DNA sequence: TGTGCCAGCAGCCAGGGGTCGGAGACCCAGTACTTC. Its protein is CASSQGSETQYF.

J is TRBJ1-5 and V is TRBV19; TRBD1 might be the D (5 bases). The CDR3 totals 13 residues. Trimming left V 3 bases short and J 6 bases short, with 9 bases between. Germline V lookup: CDR1 LNHDA, CDR2 SQIVND (reference sequence). CDR3 nucleotides: TGTGCCAGTAGTATCAGGGACGGTCAGCCCCAGCATTTT. Translation: CASSIRDGQPQHF.

The genes are TRBV4-3 and TRBJ2-7; TRBD2 aligns across 15 bases. The CDR3 sequence is 21 residues long. The germline gives CDR1 LGHNA, CDR2 YSLEER. The trim removed 1 base at V and 7 bases at J, leaving 20 bases unmatched. The CDR3 DNA reads as TGCGCCAGCAGCCAAGTATTACCGGGACTAGCGGGAGGCGCCCGCCCCCCGGAGCAGTACTTC. Its translation is CASSQVLPGLAGGARPPEQYF.

This clone was found once. This chain uses TRBV6-1 with TRBJ2-7; D is perhaps TRBD2 (6 bases). The V gene's germline CDR1 is MNHNS and CDR2 SASEGT. The ends were cut back, 2 bases at V and 0 bases at J, with 11 bases in the middle. The CDR3 spans 15 residues. The CDR3 nucleotides are TGTGCCAGCAGTGAATCCGGGACTTTCTCCTACGAGCAGTACTTC. Its translation: CASSESGTFSYEQYF.

V and J are TRBV5-1 and TRBJ1-5, with TRBD1 identical over 7 bases. Germline V gene lookup returns CDR1 SGHRS and CDR2 YFSETQ. The V gene end was trimmed by 0 bases and the J gene end by 0 bases; junction bases not matched to a gene: 6. CDR3 length equals 17 residues. The chain's CDR3 is CASSLGEGAHSNQPQHF. The CDR3 bases are TGCGCCAGCAGCTTGGGGGAGGGGGCCCATAGCAATCAGCCCCAGCATTTT.

On this clone itself: Other nucleotide sequences in the sample specify the same CDR3. The chain combines TRBV9 with TRBJ1-4, with D unresolved. CDR3 length: 12 amino acids. V lost 3 bases, J lost 5 bases, and 5 bases lay in between. Germline V gives CDR1 SGDLS, CDR2 YYNGEE. CDR3 protein: CASSGDNEKLFF. The CDR3 bases are TGTGCCAGCAGCGGAGACAATGAAAAACTGTTTTTT.